This TCR beta chain was identified in a study of Ad26.COV2.S vaccination and SARS-CoV-2 variants. Overall study context: Donor was one of the participants in the Ad26.COV2.S arm of the COV1001 trial. Study-wide findings and caveats: Placebo and vaccine recipients had non-spike TCR breadth that was similar.

Germline CDR1 and CDR2: SGHTA and FQGTGA. The CDR3 contains 15 residues. V lost 4 bases and J lost 6, with 13 bases in between. The data were produced by immunoSEQ multiplex PCR, yet TCRdb's version contains in-frame clones alone and is incomplete. This sample has roughly 240,000 clones, with 88% found just once. Points on this clone: The antigen is unknown.

Treatment given: approximately 18 received Ad26.COV2.S at low or high dose, single or two shots; roughly five received placebo; per-sample allocation not given. Sample collection was performed on day 63 after the first vaccine or placebo injection. Donor was an adult aged 18-55 years in Boston. This receptor was obtained from a person aged 18-65 years who received the Ad26.COV2.S COVID-19 vaccine or a placebo. This chain joins TRBV7-3 and TRBJ1-6, with D perhaps matching TRBD1 (5 bases). The sample consisted of peripheral blood, taken in a trial of Ad26.COV2.S vaccine versus placebo. The CDR3 reads CASSSWGDSNSPLHF. The CDR3 DNA reads TGTGCCAGCAGCTCCTGGGGGGACTCTAATTCACCCCTCCACTTT.